This T cell receptor (beta chain) comes out of a study of Graves' ophthalmopathy and Graves' hyperthyroidism. Notes on the study in general: Blood also held most thyroid clonotypes expanded above 0.001 frequency.

For repertoire sequencing, the TCR beta CDR3 regions were amplified from RNA transcripts. The authors performed first-round RT-PCR with HTBI primers and then a second-round multiplex PCR. One entry per CDR3 protein results from TCRdb running MiXCR on the multiplex PCR reads. The table shows over a million distinct CDR3 sequences, with about 40% occurring only once. Between the trimmed V and J ends, which lost 0 bases and 4 bases, there was a span of 14 bases. The CDR3 has 15 amino acids. Germline V gene data show CDR1 as SGDLS and CDR2 as YYNGEE. This clonotype was recorded at least ten times. Its target is unknown.

This receptor was taken from an adult man with Graves' hyperthyroidism. The sample taken for sequencing was peripheral blood or thyroid tissue (not recorded which). The chain has TRBV9 and TRBJ2-7, with D possibly being TRBD1 (7 bases). CDR3: CASSVGIQGGYEQYF. The CDR3 DNA is TGTGCCAGCAGCGTAGGAATCCAGGGGGGTTACGAGCAGTACTTC.